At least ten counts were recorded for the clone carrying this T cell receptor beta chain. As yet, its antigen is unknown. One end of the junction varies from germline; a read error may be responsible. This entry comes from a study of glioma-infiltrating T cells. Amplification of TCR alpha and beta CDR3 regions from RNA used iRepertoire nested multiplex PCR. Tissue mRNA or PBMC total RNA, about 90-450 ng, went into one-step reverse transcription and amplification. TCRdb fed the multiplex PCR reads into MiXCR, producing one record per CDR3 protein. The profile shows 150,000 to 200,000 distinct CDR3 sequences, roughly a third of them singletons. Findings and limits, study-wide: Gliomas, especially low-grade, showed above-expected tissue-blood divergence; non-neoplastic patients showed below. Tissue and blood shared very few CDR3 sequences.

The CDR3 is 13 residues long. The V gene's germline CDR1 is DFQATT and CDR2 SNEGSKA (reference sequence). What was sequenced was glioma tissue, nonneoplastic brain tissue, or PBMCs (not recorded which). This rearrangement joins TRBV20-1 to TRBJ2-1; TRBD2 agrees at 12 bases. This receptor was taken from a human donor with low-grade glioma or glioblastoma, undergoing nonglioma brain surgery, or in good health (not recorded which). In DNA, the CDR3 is TGCAGTGCTAGTCCTAGCGGGAGGGCCTTGGAGGTCTTC. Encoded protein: CSASPSGRALEVF.